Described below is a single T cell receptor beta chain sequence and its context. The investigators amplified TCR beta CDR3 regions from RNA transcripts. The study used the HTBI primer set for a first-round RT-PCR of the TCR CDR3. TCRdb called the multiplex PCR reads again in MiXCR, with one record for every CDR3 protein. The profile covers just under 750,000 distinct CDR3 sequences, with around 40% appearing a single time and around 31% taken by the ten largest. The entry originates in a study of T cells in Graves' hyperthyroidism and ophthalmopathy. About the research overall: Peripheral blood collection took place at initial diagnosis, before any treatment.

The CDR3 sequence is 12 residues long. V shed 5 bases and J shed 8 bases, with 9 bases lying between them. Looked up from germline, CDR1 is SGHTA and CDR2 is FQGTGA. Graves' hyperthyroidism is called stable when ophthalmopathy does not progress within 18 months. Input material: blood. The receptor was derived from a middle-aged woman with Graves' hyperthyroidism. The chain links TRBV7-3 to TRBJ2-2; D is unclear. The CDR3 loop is CASSPNVGELFF. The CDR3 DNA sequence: TGTGCCAGCAGCCCAAACGTGGGGGAGCTGTTTTTT.